Included here is one T cell receptor beta chain sequence, with context. The record originates from a study of blood T cell repertoires in COVID-19. CDR3 length: 16 amino acids. The germline V gene has CDR1 SGHVS and CDR2 FQNEAQ. V dropped 1 base and J dropped 5; count of bases not matched to a gene: 4. Produced via immunoSEQ multiplex PCR; TCRdb's table is partial and in-frame only. There are roughly 76,000 clones in the sample; 80% to 95% occur only once, and about 5% lies in the top ten. This rearrangement joins TRBV7-8 to TRBJ2-2; 10 bases match TRBD2. This clonotype was sampled from an older woman with active COVID-19. The specimen was peripheral blood. CDR3 amino acids: CASSLGLAGATGELFF. The DNA of the CDR3 is TGTGCCAGCAGCTTAGGTCTAGCGGGAGCAACCGGGGAGCTGTTTTTT.